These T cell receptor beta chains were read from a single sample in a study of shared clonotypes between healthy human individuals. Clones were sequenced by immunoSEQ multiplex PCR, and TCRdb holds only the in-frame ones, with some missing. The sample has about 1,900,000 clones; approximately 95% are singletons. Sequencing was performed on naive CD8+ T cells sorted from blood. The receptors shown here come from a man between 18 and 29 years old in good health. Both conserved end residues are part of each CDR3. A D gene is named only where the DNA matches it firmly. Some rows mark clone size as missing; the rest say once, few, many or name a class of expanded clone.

CSVEDNGPEAFF	TGCAGCGTTGAAGACAACGGGCCTGAAGCTTTCTTT	NA	TRBJ1-1	TRBV29-1	NA
CASSLTVDGEQYF	TGTGCCAGCAGCTTAACGGTGGACGGCGAGCAGTACTTC	NA	TRBJ2-7	TRBV7-6	NA
CASSEDGSYEQYF	TGCGCCAGCAGCGAGGACGGATCCTACGAGCAGTACTTC	NA	TRBJ2-7	TRBV5-1	NA
CASSLVGEGEKLFF	TGTGCCAGCAGCTTGGTAGGGGAGGGTGAAAAACTGTTTTTT	NA	TRBJ1-4	TRBV5-4	NA
CASSDGTGLYEQYF	TGTGCCAGCAGCGACGGGACAGGGCTCTACGAGCAGTACTTC	NA	TRBJ2-7	TRBV2	TRBD1
CASSDGGSNEQYF	TGTGCCAGCAGTGACGGGGGTAGCAACGAGCAGTACTTC	NA	TRBJ2-7	TRBV2	NA
CASSDWGWQAFF	TGTGCCAGCAGTGATTGGGGCTGGCAGGCTTTCTTT	NA	TRBJ1-1	TRBV6-1	NA
CASSVVTGTLNYGYTF	TGTGCCAGCAGCGTAGTGACCGGGACACTTAACTATGGCTACACCTTC	NA	TRBJ1-2	TRBV9	NA
CASSLGTSGYEQYF	TGTGCCAGCAGTCTCGGGACTAGCGGGTACGAGCAGTACTTC	NA	TRBJ2-7	TRBV9	TRBD2
CSPEPQRGNGQYF	TGCAGCCCCGAACCCCAGCGGGGGAATGGGCAGTACTTC	NA	TRBJ2-7	TRBV29-1	TRBD2
CASSLALVGTRGYEQYF	TGTGCCAGCAGCTTAGCCTTAGTCGGGACTAGGGGCTACGAGCAGTACTTC	once	TRBJ2-7	TRBV7-8	TRBD2
CASNTEPNSPLHF	TGTGCCAGCAACACAGAGCCTAATTCACCCCTCCACTTT	NA	TRBJ1-6	TRBV9	NA
CASSQEFGGLGTGELFF	TGCGCCAGCAGCCAAGAATTCGGGGGGCTGGGCACCGGGGAGCTGTTTTTT	NA	TRBJ2-2	TRBV4-1	NA
CASSPLDRGAEAFF	TGTGCCAGCAGTCCCCTGGACAGGGGAGCTGAAGCTTTCTTT	NA	TRBJ1-1	TRBV27	TRBD1
CASSDLWWDGGYTF	TGTGCCAGCAGTGACCTTTGGTGGGATGGCGGCTACACCTTC	NA	TRBJ1-2	TRBV2	NA
CASSSLPLEQYF	TGTGCCAGCAGCTCCCTTCCACTCGAGCAGTACTTC	NA	TRBJ2-7	TRBV5-4	NA
CASSTGSSYYGYTF	TGTGCCAGCAGCACAGGTTCGAGCTACTATGGCTACACCTTC	NA	TRBJ1-2	TRBV6-5	NA
CASRSSSLAGGLYEQYF	TGTGCCAGCAGATCCTCTTCTCTAGCGGGAGGACTCTACGAGCAGTACTTC	NA	TRBJ2-7	TRBV7-9	TRBD2
CASSLFPESGILNEQFF	TGTGCCAGCAGCTTATTCCCCGAAAGCGGGATTTTGAATGAGCAGTTCTTC	NA	TRBJ2-1	TRBV7-8	TRBD2
CASSLAGGTTSTDTQYF	TGTGCCAGCAGCCTAGCGGGAGGAACAACTAGCACAGATACGCAGTATTTT	NA	TRBJ2-3	TRBV9	TRBD2
CASSGGPRQYEQYF	TGTGCCAGCAGTGGCGGACCCCGGCAGTACGAGCAGTACTTC	NA	TRBJ2-7	TRBV27	NA
CSGFGGGAVYGYTF	TGCAGCGGATTCGGCGGGGGGGCGGTGTATGGCTACACCTTC	NA	TRBJ1-2	TRBV29-1	NA
CASRDDSLNTEAFF	TGTGCCAGCAGAGACGACAGCTTGAACACTGAAGCTTTCTTT	NA	TRBJ1-1	TRBV7-9	NA
CASSQDSEKLFF	TGCGCCAGCAGCCAAGATTCCGAAAAACTGTTTTTT	NA	TRBJ1-4	TRBV4-1	NA
CASSPLPQGSETQYF	TGTGCCAGCAGTCCCCTGCCTCAGGGATCGGAGACCCAGTACTTC	NA	TRBJ2-5	TRBV28	NA
CASSFGYNEQFF	TGTGCCAGCAGCTTTGGTTACAATGAGCAGTTCTTC	NA	TRBJ2-1	TRBV5-4	NA
CASSLAGEAGELFF	TGTGCCAGCAGCCTAGCGGGGGAGGCCGGGGAGCTGTTTTTT	NA	TRBJ2-2	TRBV11-2	TRBD2
CASSRQVQETQYF	TGTGCCAGCAGCCGACAGGTACAAGAGACCCAGTACTTC	NA	TRBJ2-5	TRBV5-4	NA
CASSLVGQGRSYEQYF	TGTGCCAGCAGCTTAGTCGGACAGGGTCGGTCCTACGAGCAGTACTTC	NA	TRBJ2-7	TRBV7-9	TRBD1
CASSQDGLGAAGELFF	TGCGCCAGCAGCCAAGATGGTTTGGGGGCTGCCGGGGAGCTGTTTTTT	NA	TRBJ2-2	TRBV4-3	NA
CASSGRDGHNEQFF	TGTGCCAGCAGCGGCCGGGACGGACACAATGAGCAGTTCTTC	NA	TRBJ2-1	TRBV13	NA
CASSQGISDSYEQYF	TGCGCCAGCAGCCAAGGGATAAGTGATTCCTACGAGCAGTACTTC	NA	TRBJ2-7	TRBV4-1	NA
CASSKGYGQGGYEQYF	TGTGCCAGCAGCAAAGGGTATGGACAGGGGGGCTACGAGCAGTACTTC	NA	TRBJ2-7	TRBV21-1	NA
CATSKERYSNQPQHF	TGTGCCACCAGCAAGGAACGTTATAGCAATCAGCCCCAGCATTTT	NA	TRBJ1-5	TRBV15	NA
CASSPWRTNTGELFF	TGTGCCAGCAGTCCTTGGAGGACGAACACCGGGGAGCTGTTTTTT	NA	TRBJ2-2	TRBV5-6	NA
CASSLAGPPGEKLFF	TGCGCCAGCAGCTTGGCGGGTCCTCCGGGTGAAAAACTGTTTTTT	NA	TRBJ1-4	TRBV5-1	NA
CASASGAGSYNEQFF	TGTGCCAGCGCCTCCGGAGCGGGATCCTACAATGAGCAGTTCTTC	NA	TRBJ2-1	TRBV27	TRBD2
CASSLSGGGFSYEQYF	TGCGCCAGCAGCCTTAGCGGAGGGGGTTTCTCCTACGAGCAGTACTTC	NA	TRBJ2-7	TRBV4-1	NA
CASSLGGDIGEPEAFF	TGTGCCAGCAGCTTAGGGGGGGATATAGGGGAGCCTGAAGCTTTCTTT	NA	TRBJ1-1	TRBV11-2	NA
CASSADGVLAKNIQYF	TGTGCCAGTAGTGCGGACGGAGTGCTAGCCAAAAACATTCAGTACTTC	NA	TRBJ2-4	TRBV19	NA
CASDAYTGELFF	TGTGCCAGCGATGCATACACCGGGGAGCTGTTTTTT	NA	TRBJ2-2	TRBV2	NA
CATSRPDSRNEKLFF	TGTGCCACCAGCAGGCCGGACAGCAGGAATGAAAAACTGTTTTTT	NA	TRBJ1-4	TRBV15	NA
CASSISENTEAFF	TGTGCCAGTAGTATAAGCGAGAACACTGAAGCTTTCTTT	NA	TRBJ1-1	TRBV19	NA
CAIRTGGTEAFF	TGTGCCATCAGAACAGGGGGCACTGAAGCTTTCTTT	NA	TRBJ1-1	TRBV6-6	TRBD1
CAWSVHTSTDTQYF	TGTGCCTGGAGTGTACACACTAGCACAGATACGCAGTATTTT	NA	TRBJ2-3	TRBV30	NA
CASSSPSGAYQETQYF	TGTGCCAGCAGCTCGCCTAGCGGGGCGTACCAAGAGACCCAGTACTTC	NA	TRBJ2-5	TRBV7-9	TRBD2
CASSLLAGQGPHEQYF	TGTGCCAGCAGCCTCCTCGCGGGACAGGGGCCCCACGAGCAGTACTTC	NA	TRBJ2-7	TRBV5-4	TRBD1
CASSLASEADTQYF	TGCGCCAGCAGCCTAGCTTCGGAGGCAGATACGCAGTATTTT	NA	TRBJ2-3	TRBV4-1	NA
CASSLESDPGYEQYF	TGTGCCAGCAGCTTAGAATCGGACCCCGGCTACGAGCAGTACTTC	NA	TRBJ2-7	TRBV11-2	NA
CASSVRQAPSYEQYF	TGTGCCAGCAGCGTTAGACAGGCCCCCTCCTACGAGCAGTACTTC	NA	TRBJ2-7	TRBV6-5	NA